This TCR beta chain originates from a study of identical twins. Germline CDR1 LGHNA, CDR2 YSLEER. This CDR3 region has 17 residues. Overall study results and limits: Model-predicted out-of-frame TCR alpha sharing fell below observed values in monozygotic twins.

MiXCR was run by TCRdb on the 5' RACE reads, yielding one entry per CDR3 protein. The repertoire holds 450,000 or so distinct CDR3 sequences, with 24% as singletons. Turning to this clonotype: Its specificity is not known. The junction and the germline gene differ at one end; a read error may be behind it.

This sample also belongs to another study, concerning T cells expressing NK-cell markers. In that study: Sorted CD3+CD56-NKG2C+, CD3+CD56+NKG2C+ and CD3+CD56+NKG2C- T cells supplied the TCR beta repertoires. Nothing established the HCMV specificity of expanded NKG2C+ T cell clones.

This chain connects TRBV4-3 to TRBJ2-3, with 7 nucleotides matching TRBD2. The sequenced sample consisted of CD4+ T cells sorted from blood. This receptor was identified in a woman aged 18 to 35 in good health. The DNA for the CDR3 is TGCGCCAGCAGCGAAGACGCGTCTAGCGGTGCAACAGATACGCAGTATTTT. This encodes CASSEDASSGATDTQYF.